This T cell receptor beta chain was documented in a study of blood T cells in healthy people across ages. Sample-barcoded 5' priming and a J-beta primer mix drove a second PCR of 7 to 11 cycles. TCRdb independently ran MiXCR on the 5' RACE reads; one entry per CDR3 protein. The sample has about a million distinct CDR3 sequences; more than 30% are singletons. V was shortened by 0 bases and J by 5 bases, with 12 bases between the two germline ends. Germline V gene lookup returns CDR1 DFQATT and CDR2 SNEGSKA (reference sequence). The CDR3 sequence is 14 residues long. The receptor was derived from a young man in good health. The source material was blood. The chain has TRBV20-1 and TRBJ2-3; D is uncertain. This CDR3 reads CSARDPNWGDTQYF. The DNA of the CDR3 is TGCAGTGCTAGAGATCCAAATTGGGGAGATACGCAGTATTTT.